Included here is one T cell receptor beta chain sequence, with context. The CDR3 has 15 amino acids. The V and J ends lost 5 bases and 7 bases respectively, with 18 bases between them. Per germline, CDR1 SEHNR and CDR2 FQNEAQ (reference sequence). This entry comes from a study of blood T cell repertoires in COVID-19. Overall study: Samples representing acute and convalescent COVID-19 were sourced from the United States, Italy and Spain.

Source study methods: Estimation of nucleated cell counts relied on the amplification of reference gene primers. Data came from immunoSEQ multiplex PCR; TCRdb stores just in-frame clones and leaves some out. V, J and clone size are those of that table, while D and trimming were read from the DNA. The sample lists some 170,000 clones; roughly 84% were seen once. Two negative PCRs, clearance, or symptom resolution were required of recovered Cohort 3 donors. Sequencing used PBMCs or T cells enriched from blood (not recorded which). The J gene is TRBJ2-1, the V gene TRBV7-9; tentatively, D is TRBD2 (6 bases). This clonotype was sampled from a man aged 50-60 years who had recovered from COVID-19. Written as DNA, the CDR3 is TGTGCCAGCAGCGCCCAATCACGGGGGTCAAATGAGCAGTTCTTC. Amino acids: CASSAQSRGSNEQFF.